What follows are 22 T cell receptor beta chains derived from one specimen sequenced in a study of OX40 agonist ivuxolimab in advanced cancers. Clones were sequenced by immunoSEQ multiplex PCR, and TCRdb holds only the in-frame ones, with some missing. The sample holds 45,000 to 60,000 clones; 91% are singletons and the top ten take 3.8%. The sequences come from CD4+ or CD8+ T cells sorted from blood, collected in a trial of the OX40 agonist ivuxolimab. The receptors come from an adult with an advanced solid tumor such as melanoma, head and neck, liver or kidney cancer.

The rearrangement links TRBV12-5 to TRBJ2-7, with unresolved D. Germline V gene sequence: CDR1 LGHNT, CDR2 FRNRAP. The ends were cut back, 3 bases at V and 6 bases at J, with 18 bases in the middle. CDR3 length: 15 residues. Written as DNA, the CDR3 is TGTGCTAGTGGTTTCACGCCAGAAATCTCGTCCGAGCAGTACTTC. Protein product: CASGFTPEISSEQYF.

The chain joins TRBV5-6 to TRBJ2-7, with unresolved D. Per germline, CDR1 SGHDT and CDR2 YYEEEE. Trimming shortened V by 4 bases and J by 2 bases, and 10 bases separated the two germline ends. This CDR3 has 13 residues. This CDR3 reads CASSPSVTYEQYF. CDR3 bases: TGTGCCAGCAGCCCTTCGGTTACCTACGAGCAGTACTTC.

This clone was observed a single time. The chain joins TRBV6-6 to TRBJ2-3; 8 bases line up with TRBD1. Trimming cost V 4 bases and J 1 base; bases outside gene matches: 4. In germline, CDR1 is MNHNY, CDR2 SVGAGI (reference sequence). This CDR3 has 15 residues. The chain's CDR3 is CASSFSGGGTDTQYF. CDR3 nucleotide sequence: TGTGCCAGCAGTTTTTCAGGGGGCGGCACAGATACGCAGTATTTT.

The chain joins TRBV28 to TRBJ2-1; D gene unclear. The CDR3 has 12 amino acids. V was clipped by 6 bases and J by 4 bases, with 7 bases between them. CDR1 and CDR2 (germline): MDHEN, SYDVKM. CDR3 residues: CASSPHYNEQFF. In DNA form, the CDR3 reads TGTGCCAGCAGCCCTCATTACAATGAGCAGTTCTTC.

The table lists this clone with a count of one. The chain joins TRBV7-9 to TRBJ2-1, with a possible D match to TRBD2 (6 bases). Per the germline V gene, CDR1 is SEHNR and CDR2 is FQNEAQ (reference sequence). Trimming stripped 1 base from V and 8 bases from J, with 12 bases between. This CDR3 comprises 14 residues. The CDR3 DNA reads TGTGCCAGCAGCTTAGGCGGTAGGAGGGATGAGCAGTTCTTC. It specifies CASSLGGRRDEQFF.

V is TRBV7-9 and J is TRBJ2-1; 9 bases are a match to TRBD1. J gave up 1 base and V 5 bases, and 6 bases lay outside the gene matches. This CDR3 has 16 amino acids. Germline V gene sequence: CDR1 SEHNR, CDR2 FQNEAQ (reference sequence). The CDR3 is CASSGRDRDSYNEQFF. The CDR3 coding sequence is TGTGCCAGCAGCGGACGGGACAGGGATTCCTACAATGAGCAGTTCTTC.

This sequence joins TRBV21-1 and TRBJ2-6; TRBD1, the table's D call, was not compared with the DNA. TRBV21-1 is assigned pseudogene status. The CDR3 loop spans 20 amino acids. The CDR3 nucleotides read TGTGCCAGCAGCAAAGGGAAGAGGGACAGCTCCCGTTCTGGGGCCAACGTCCTGACTTTC. It translates to CASSKGKRDSSRSGANVLTF.

This chain uses TRBV27 with TRBJ2-3; TRBD2 matches 10 bases. The CDR3 consists of 16 residues. With V trimmed by 0 bases and J by 4 bases, 4 bases remained unmatched. Germline loops: CDR1 MNHEY, CDR2 SMNVEV (reference sequence). The CDR3 DNA reads as TGTGCCAGCAGTTTATCGTCCCTAGCGGGAGCAGATACGCAGTATTTT. Protein sequence: CASSLSSLAGADTQYF.

The chain employs TRBV30 and TRBJ1-5; tentatively, D is TRBD1 (5 bases). Germline-derived CDR1 and CDR2 are GTSNPN and SVGIG (reference sequence). This CDR3 has 14 amino acids. V lost 8 bases and J lost 7, with 21 bases in between. CDR3 in amino acids: CARPRTRRGQPQHF. The CDR3 coding sequence is TGTGCCCGCCCGAGGACCCGGAGGGGACAGCCCCAGCATTTT.

This sequence joins TRBV15 and TRBJ2-1, with D tentatively TRBD1 (8 bases). Between the trimmed V and J ends, which lost 2 bases and 3 bases, there was a span of 11 bases. This CDR3 is built from 15 residues. Germline assignment: CDR1 LNHNV and CDR2 YYDKDF (reference sequence). In nucleotides, the CDR3 is TGTGCCACCAGCAGAACAGGGGGGGACTACAATGAGCAGTTCTTC. Translating gives CATSRTGGDYNEQFF. Supplemented by reference TRBV15 and TRBJ2-1, the full variable domain reads DAMVIQNPRYQVTQFGKPVTLSCSQTLNHNVMYWYQQKSSQAPKLLFHYYDKDFNNEADTPDNFQSRRPNTSFCFLDIRSPGLGDTAMYLCATSRTGGDYNEQFFGPGTRLTVL.

The chain links TRBV7-9 to TRBJ2-7; 11 bases fit TRBD2. The V segment lost 5 bases and the J segment 0 bases; nucleotides outside the gene matches: 9. The CDR3 runs 17 residues. Germline CDR1 reads SEHNR; CDR2 reads FQNEAQ (reference sequence). In nucleotides, the CDR3 is TGTGCCAGCAGCACAACAACTAGCGGGAGCCCCTCCTACGAGCAGTACTTC. The encoded protein is CASSTTTSGSPSYEQYF.

The rearrangement uses TRBV28 and TRBJ2-7, with D unresolved. Germline lookup yields CDR1 MDHEN and CDR2 SYDVKM. This CDR3 contains 16 residues. V lost 3 bases to trimming and J lost 2 bases, with 17 bases between them. Written as DNA, the CDR3 is TGTGCCAGCAGTTTTAGCCCCAGCTCATCACCCTACGAGCAGTACTTC. It is translated as CASSFSPSSSPYEQYF.

The chain couples TRBV11-2 to TRBJ2-1, with 10 bases identical to TRBD1. Germline-derived CDR1 and CDR2 are SGHAT and FQNNGV. The CDR3 totals 14 residues. V trimming: 4 bases; J trimming: 5 bases; junction bases outside the gene matches: 2. The CDR3 loop is CASSWDRGHNEQFF. DNA of the CDR3: TGTGCCAGCAGCTGGGACAGGGGCCACAATGAGCAGTTCTTC.

This chain links TRBV7-8 with TRBJ2-1, with TRBD2 matching 8 bases. The V gene end was trimmed by 6 bases and the J gene end by 0 bases; junction bases not matched to a gene: 7. CDR1 is SGHVS and CDR2 is FQNEAQ in the germline V gene. The CDR3 runs 16 residues. This CDR3 reads CASRPLAGSSYNEQFF. The CDR3, as DNA: TGTGCCAGCAGACCATTAGCGGGAAGCTCCTACAATGAGCAGTTCTTC.

This clone was seen a few times. The CDR3 is CASSYTGQRVEQYF. As DNA, the CDR3 is TGTGCCAGCAGTTACACGGGACAGCGGGTCGAGCAGTACTTC. The gene calls are TRBV28 and TRBJ2-7; maybe TRBD1 (7 bases). Trimming removed 4 bases at V and 6 bases at J, with 16 bases between. CDR3 length: 14 amino acids. Germline V lookup: CDR1 MDHEN, CDR2 SYDVKM.

V and J are TRBV19 and TRBJ1-2; D is unclear. The ends were cut back, 4 bases at V and 4 bases at J, with 7 bases in the middle. This CDR3 comprises 12 residues. Germline V gene lookup returns CDR1 LNHDA and CDR2 SQIVND (reference sequence). The DNA of the CDR3 is TGTGCCAGTAGTAACGGAATCTATGGCTACACCTTC. It yields the protein CASSNGIYGYTF.

J is TRBJ2-7 and V is TRBV6-4; D gene unclear. Germline-derived CDR1 and CDR2 are MRHNA and SNTAGT. With 4 bases removed from V and 0 bases from J, the gap between germline ends came to 4 bases. The CDR3 has 12 residues. In nucleotides, the CDR3 is TGTGCCAGCAGTGCGCCCTCCTACGAGCAGTACTTC. This codes for CASSAPSYEQYF.

The chain has TRBV19 and TRBJ2-1, with a weak D call TRBD1 (7 bases). The CDR3 extends over 14 amino acids. CDR1 is LNHDA and CDR2 is SQIVND in the germline V gene (reference sequence). V gave up 5 bases and J gave up 3 bases, with 11 bases separating them. The CDR3 protein is CASSGGGDYNEQFF. The DNA for the CDR3 is TGTGCCAGTAGTGGAGGGGGCGACTACAATGAGCAGTTCTTC.

J is TRBJ2-7 and V is TRBV28; 8 bases align to TRBD1. The CDR3 is 14 residues long. Per the germline V gene, CDR1 is MDHEN and CDR2 is SYDVKM. The J segment lost 2 bases and the V segment lost 6 bases, leaving 6 bases of the junction unmatched. The CDR3 is CASSRTGRTYEQYF. CDR3 DNA sequence: TGTGCCAGCAGCCGGACAGGGCGAACCTACGAGCAGTACTTC.

This clone was seen once. V usage is TRBV19 and J usage is TRBJ1-1; D is uncertain. CDR3 length equals 13 residues. Trimming stripped 3 bases from V and 1 base from J, with 6 bases between. The V gene's germline CDR1 is LNHDA and CDR2 SQIVND (reference sequence). The chain's CDR3 is CASSISENTEAFF. The CDR3 DNA sequence: TGTGCCAGTAGTATTTCGGAGAACACTGAAGCTTTCTTT.

In this sample, this clone is medium-sized. This chain joins TRBV4-3 and TRBJ2-7; TRBD1 matches at 7 bases. Germline CDR1 reads LGHNA; CDR2 reads YSLEER. The CDR3 consists of 14 residues. V dropped 5 bases and J dropped 1; count of bases not matched to a gene: 5. The CDR3 DNA reads TGCGCCAGCAGCGGGACAGCCTCTTCCTACGAGCAGTACTTC. Its translation: CASSGTASSYEQYF.

The CDR3 loop reads CSVEDGGSYGYTF. The CDR3 DNA is TGCAGCGTTGAAGATGGAGGGTCCTATGGCTACACCTTC. The rearrangement links TRBV29-1 to TRBJ1-2, with D unclear. The CDR3 sequence is 13 residues long. Germline CDR1 is SQVTM and CDR2 is ANQGSEA. V lost 0 bases and J 4 bases, leaving 9 bases between the germline ends.